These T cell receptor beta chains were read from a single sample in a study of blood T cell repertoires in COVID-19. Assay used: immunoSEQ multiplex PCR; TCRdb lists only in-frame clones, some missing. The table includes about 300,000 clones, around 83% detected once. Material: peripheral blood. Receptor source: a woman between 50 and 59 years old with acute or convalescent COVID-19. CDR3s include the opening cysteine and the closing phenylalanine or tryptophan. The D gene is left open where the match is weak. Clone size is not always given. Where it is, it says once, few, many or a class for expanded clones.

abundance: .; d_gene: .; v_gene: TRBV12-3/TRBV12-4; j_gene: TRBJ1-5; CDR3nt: TGTGCCAGCAGTTTAAGCCTTAATCAGCCCCAGCATTTT; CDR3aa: CASSLSLNQPQHF
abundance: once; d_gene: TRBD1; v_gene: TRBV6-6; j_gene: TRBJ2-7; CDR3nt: TGTGCCAGCAGTTCGGACAGGGGACGCTACGAGCAGTACTTC; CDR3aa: CASSSDRGRYEQYF
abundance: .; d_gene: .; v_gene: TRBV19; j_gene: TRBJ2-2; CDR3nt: TGTGCCAGTGGAGGGGAGGCCACCGGGGAGCTGTTTTTT; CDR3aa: CASGGEATGELFF
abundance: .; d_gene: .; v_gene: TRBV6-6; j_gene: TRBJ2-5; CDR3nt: TGTGCCAGCAGTTACTCGACCAGGGACCAAGAGACCCAGTACTTC; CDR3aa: CASSYSTRDQETQYF
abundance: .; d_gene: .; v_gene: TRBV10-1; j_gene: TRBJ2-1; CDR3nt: TGCGCCAGCAGTGAGGGCGGAAGCTCCTACAATGAGCAGTTCTTC; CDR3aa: CASSEGGSSYNEQFF
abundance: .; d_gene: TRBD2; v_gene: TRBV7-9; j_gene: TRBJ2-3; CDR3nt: TGTGCCAGCAGCTTAGCGGGAGGGACAGATACGCAGTATTTT; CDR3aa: CASSLAGGTDTQYF
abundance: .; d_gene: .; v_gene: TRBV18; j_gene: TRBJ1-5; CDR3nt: TGTGCCAGCTCACTCAGTTTCAATCAGCCCCAGCATTTT; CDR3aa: CASSLSFNQPQHF
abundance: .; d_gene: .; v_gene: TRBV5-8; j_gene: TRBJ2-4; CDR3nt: TGTGCCAGCAGCGGCCAAAACATTCAGTACTTC; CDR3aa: CASSGQNIQYF
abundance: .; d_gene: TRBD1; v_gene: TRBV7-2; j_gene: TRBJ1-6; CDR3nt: TGTGCCAGCAGCCCCCAGGGGGATTCACCCCTCCACTTT; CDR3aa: CASSPQGDSPLHF
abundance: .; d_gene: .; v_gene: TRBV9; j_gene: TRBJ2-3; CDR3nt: TGTGCCAGCAGCCCGCTGGGGGGGCTCACAGATACGCAGTATTTT; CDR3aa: CASSPLGGLTDTQYF
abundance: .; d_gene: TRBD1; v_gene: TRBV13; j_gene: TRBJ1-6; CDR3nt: TGTGCCAGCAGTCGGGACAGGGATGATTCACCCCTCCACTTT; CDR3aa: CASSRDRDDSPLHF
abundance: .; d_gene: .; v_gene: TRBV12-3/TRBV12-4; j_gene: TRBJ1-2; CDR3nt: TGTGCCAGCAGTTTGAAGCTATGGTATGGCTACACCTTC; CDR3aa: CASSLKLWYGYTF
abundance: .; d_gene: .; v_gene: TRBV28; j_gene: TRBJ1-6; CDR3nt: TGTGCCAGCAGTTTAGGGCAGGGTAACTCACCCCTCCACTTT; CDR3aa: CASSLGQGNSPLHF
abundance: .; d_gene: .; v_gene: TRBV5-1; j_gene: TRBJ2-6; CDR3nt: TGCGCCAGCAGCTTGGGGGGCTCCCATGCGGGGGCCAACGTCCTGACTTTC; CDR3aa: CASSLGGSHAGANVLTF